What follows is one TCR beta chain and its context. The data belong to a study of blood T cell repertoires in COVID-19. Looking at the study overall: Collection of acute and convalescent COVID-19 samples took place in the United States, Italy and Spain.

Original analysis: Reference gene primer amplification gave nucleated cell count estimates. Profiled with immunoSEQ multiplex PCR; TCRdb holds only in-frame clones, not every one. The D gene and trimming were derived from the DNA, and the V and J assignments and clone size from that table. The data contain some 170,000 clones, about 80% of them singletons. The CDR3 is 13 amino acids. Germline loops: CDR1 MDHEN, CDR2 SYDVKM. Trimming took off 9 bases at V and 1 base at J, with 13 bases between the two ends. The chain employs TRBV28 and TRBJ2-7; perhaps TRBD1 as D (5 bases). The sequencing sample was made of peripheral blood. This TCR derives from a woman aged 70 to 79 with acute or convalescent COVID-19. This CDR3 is CASSDSGSYEQYF. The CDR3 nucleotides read TGTGCCAGTTCTGACTCAGGGTCCTACGAGCAGTACTTC.